One and the same sample provided the 16 T cell receptor beta chains below, sequenced in a study of blood T cells in healthy people across ages. The authors ran a second PCR of roughly 7 to 11 cycles using a sample-barcoded 5' primer and a J-beta primer mix. TCRdb reprocessed the 5' RACE reads with MiXCR, giving one entry per CDR3 protein. In the table there are about 2 million distinct CDR3 sequences, approximately 50% of which are singletons. Specimen: blood. The origin of the receptors is a woman aged 40 to 50 in good health.

Only one count was recorded for this clonotype. The chain uses TRBV20-1 and TRBJ1-2; D not certain. Trimming took 2 bases from V and 7 from J, leaving 14 bases between them. This CDR3 spans 13 amino acids. The germline CDR1 and CDR2 sequences are DFQATT and SNEGSKA (reference sequence). The CDR3 sequence: CSARLPLEVGYTF. CDR3 nucleotides: TGCAGTGCTAGACTCCCCCTGGAAGTTGGCTACACCTTC.

The DNA of the CDR3 is TGTGCCAGCTCACCACGGACGGACCTCTCGAATGAAAAACTGTTTTTT. Its protein is CASSPRTDLSNEKLFF. The chain recombines TRBV18 with TRBJ1-4; D is undetermined. The CDR3 spans 16 residues. Trimming pared 1 base from V and 5 bases from J, leaving 14 bases between. The germline V gene encodes CDR1 KGHSH and CDR2 LQKENI.

This clonotype showed up just once. This chain connects TRBV7-2 to TRBJ1-2; tentative D call: TRBD1 (5 bases). Trimming pared 5 bases from V and 6 bases from J, leaving 19 bases between. This CDR3 is 15 amino acids long. Germline V CDR1 and CDR2: SGHTA, FQGNSA. The CDR3 region is CASSPDTGTDNGYTF. In DNA, the CDR3 is TGTGCCAGCAGCCCAGACACTGGGACGGACAATGGCTACACCTTC. The full variable domain, with the rest looked up from reference TRBV7-2 and TRBJ1-2, is GAGVSQSPSNKVTEKGKDVELRCDPISGHTALYWYRQSLGQGLEFLIYFQGNSAPDKSGLPSDRFSAERTGGSVSTLTIQRTQQEDSAVYLCASSPDTGTDNGYTFGSGTRLTVV.

The sample holds many counts of this clonotype. The chain has TRBV4-3 and TRBJ2-1; 8 bases are shared with TRBD2. Per germline, CDR1 LGHNA and CDR2 YSLEER. Germline trimming cut 1 base from V and 7 bases from J; bases unmatched to any gene: 12. The CDR3 totals 17 residues. The CDR3 sequence: CASSQVPLAGTGNEQFF. In DNA form, the CDR3 reads TGCGCCAGCAGCCAAGTCCCCCTAGCGGGTACTGGGAATGAGCAGTTCTTC.

This rearrangement joins TRBV14 to TRBJ2-7; D might be TRBD2 (6 bases). V was shortened by 1 base and J by 5 bases, with 15 bases between the two germline ends. Germline CDR1 and CDR2: SGHDN and FVKESK. The CDR3 runs 15 residues. CDR3: CASSQVAGIRNEQYF. CDR3 DNA: TGTGCCAGCAGCCAAGTCGCGGGGATTCGGAACGAGCAGTACTTC.

V gene TRBV7-8 combines with J gene TRBJ2-1; 8 bases agree with TRBD1. The CDR3 runs 16 residues. Germline values: CDR1 SGHVS, CDR2 FQNEAQ. The ends lost 5 bases at V and 6 bases at J; junction bases unmatched: 12. CDR3 loop: CASSPNPTGGGNEQFF. The CDR3 DNA sequence: TGTGCCAGCAGCCCAAACCCCACAGGGGGAGGCAATGAGCAGTTCTTC.

This chain uses TRBV18 with TRBJ2-1; no clear D gene. The germline gives CDR1 KGHSH, CDR2 LQKENI. With 3 bases removed from V and 10 bases from J, the gap between germline ends came to 10 bases. The CDR3 sequence is 12 residues long. The CDR3 spells CASSPDAREQFF. The CDR3 region has the DNA TGTGCCAGCTCACCTGACGCGAGGGAGCAGTTCTTC.

Only a few counts were recorded for this clonotype. The chain links TRBV27 to TRBJ1-5, with a tentative D call TRBD1 (5 bases). The CDR3 has 16 residues. Germline CDR1 and CDR2: MNHEY and SMNVEV (reference sequence). The V and J ends lost 1 base and 1 base respectively, with 11 bases between them. The CDR3 protein is CASSLYFWDSNQPQHF. Here the CDR3 DNA reads TGTGCCAGCAGTTTATACTTCTGGGACAGCAATCAGCCCCAGCATTTT.

This clonotype was seen more than once but under ten times. This sequence joins TRBV12-3 or TRBV12-4 and TRBJ2-4; D may be TRBD2 (7 bases). Deletions cut 3 bases from V and 6 bases from J, with 15 bases between. This CDR3 spans 15 amino acids. CDR3: CASSFVGGGGNIQYF. Here the CDR3 DNA reads TGTGCCAGCAGTTTCGTAGGGGGAGGGGGAAACATTCAGTACTTC.

In DNA, the CDR3 is TGCAGTGCTAGACTAGCGGGGGTTCAAGAGACCCAGTACTTC. Translation: CSARLAGVQETQYF. The genes are TRBV20-1 and TRBJ2-5; TRBD2 aligns across 10 bases. CDR1 and CDR2 (germline): DFQATT, SNEGSKA (reference sequence). The V segment lost 2 bases and the J segment 2 bases; nucleotides outside the gene matches: 2. The CDR3 has 14 amino acids.

J is TRBJ1-2 and V is TRBV7-2; possibly TRBD1 for D (5 bases). The length of the CDR3 is 13 residues. V lost 5 bases and J 8 bases, leaving 15 bases between the germline ends. Looked up from germline, CDR1 is SGHTA and CDR2 is FQGNSA. The CDR3 sequence: CASSPLWGSGYTF. The CDR3 bases are TGTGCCAGCAGCCCCCTCTGGGGGAGCGGCTACACCTTC.

This clonotype was counted between two and nine times. The genes are TRBV27 and TRBJ1-2; D not resolved. The CDR3 extends over 13 amino acids. Germline lookup yields CDR1 MNHEY and CDR2 SMNVEV (reference sequence). Trimming left V 5 bases short and J 4 bases short, with 11 bases between. CDR3 amino acids: CASSPRDFYGYTF. CDR3 sequence (DNA): TGTGCCAGCAGTCCACGCGATTTCTATGGCTACACCTTC.

This clonotype was seen more than once but under ten times. The V call is TRBV6-2 or TRBV6-3, the J call TRBJ1-4, with 9 bases that match TRBD1. The CDR3 covers 15 residues. The V gene end was trimmed by 6 bases and the J gene end by 2 bases; junction bases not matched to a gene: 4. The germline V gene encodes CDR1 MNHEY and CDR2 SVGEGT. The CDR3 loop reads CASSHRGHTNEKLFF. CDR3 sequence (DNA): TGTGCCAGCAGCCACAGGGGGCATACTAATGAAAAACTGTTTTTT.

A few counts support this clonotype. This chain links TRBV6-2 or TRBV6-3 with TRBJ2-5; D might be TRBD1 or TRBD2, each matching 5 bases. The CDR3 is made up of 13 amino acids. V was cut by 6 bases and J by 7 bases, with 15 bases left in between. Germline CDR1 reads MNHEY; CDR2 reads SVGEGT. The CDR3 DNA reads TGTGCCAGCAGCTCCGGGACCCTGGGGACCCAGTACTTC. Translation gives CASSSGTLGTQYF.

This clonotype was observed a few times. CDR3 coding DNA: TGTGCCAGCAGTAACCAGGGGAGCGAGCAGTTCTTC. It codes for CASSNQGSEQFF. The V call is TRBV6-6, the J call TRBJ2-1; D perhaps matches TRBD1 (6 bases). The V gene lost 5 bases and the J gene lost 10 bases, with 12 bases spanning the gap. Germline lookup yields CDR1 MNHNY and CDR2 SVGAGI (reference sequence). CDR3 length: 12 amino acids.

The V call is TRBV16, the J call TRBJ2-1, with a possible D match to TRBD2 (6 bases). This CDR3 has 14 residues. Trimming took 8 bases from V and 5 from J, leaving 16 bases between them. Germline assignment: CDR1 KGHSY and CDR2 FQNENV. CDR3 in DNA: TGTGCCAGCGCTGGTCGCGGGGTAGACAATGAGCAGTTCTTC. Its protein product is CASAGRGVDNEQFF.